This T cell receptor (beta chain) was identified during a study of T-cell reconstitution after alpha-beta-depleted transplantation in children. The CDR3 has 15 residues. With 2 bases removed from V and 6 bases from J, the gap between germline ends came to 14 bases. Germline-derived CDR1 and CDR2 are SGHTA and FQGNSA. This clonotype was picked up many times. Library preparation (for TCRbeta) was performed with unique molecular identifiers. One entry per CDR3 protein, called by TCRdb with MiXCR from the PCR reads. The data hold some 300,000 distinct CDR3 sequences, with about 9.4% observed a single time.

The sample consisted of PBMCs from the stem cell graft donor, taken from the stem cell graft. This sequence joins TRBV7-2 and TRBJ2-1; D unresolved. This TCR was recovered from a human donor who donated a stem cell graft to a child with acute lymphoblastic leukemia. The CDR3 bases are TGTGCCAGCAGCTTATCGGCAGTTTGGGGCAATGAGCAGTTCTTC. Amino acid sequence: CASSLSAVWGNEQFF. Filled out from reference TRBV7-2 and TRBJ2-1, the complete variable domain reads GAGVSQSPSNKVTEKGKDVELRCDPISGHTALYWYRQSLGQGLEFLIYFQGNSAPDKSGLPSDRFSAERTGGSVSTLTIQRTQQEDSAVYLCASSLSAVWGNEQFFGPGTRLTVL.